Following are 14 T cell receptor beta chains from one sample sequenced in a study of blood T cells in healthy people across ages. Next came a second PCR, run for about 7 to 12 cycles, which used a sample-barcoded 5' primer along with a J-beta primer mix. TCRdb ran MiXCR on the 5' RACE reads and lists one entry per CDR3 protein. The sample includes hundreds of thousands of distinct CDR3 sequences, roughly 45% seen only once; the top ten take around 20%. The specimen was blood. The receptor set was obtained from a woman in her sixties in good health.

V is TRBV5-1 and J is TRBJ2-3; 9 nucleotides line up with TRBD2. Per germline, CDR1 SGHRS and CDR2 YFSETQ. V trimming: 0 bases; J trimming: 2 bases; junction bases outside the gene matches: 7. CDR3 length: 17 amino acids. The CDR3 bases are TGCGCCAGCAGCTTGGCGGCTAGCGGGGCATTCACAGATACGCAGTATTTT. Its translation is CASSLAASGAFTDTQYF.

This clonotype has more than one count but fewer than ten. CDR3 bases: TGCGCCAGCAGCTACAGGGACACTACGAACACTGAAGCTTTCTTT. As protein: CASSYRDTTNTEAFF. The chain employs TRBV5-1 and TRBJ1-1; D is possibly TRBD1 (6 bases). The CDR3 runs to 15 residues. The V and J ends lost 3 bases and 1 base respectively, with 13 bases between them. Germline V CDR1 and CDR2: SGHRS, YFSETQ.

This chain uses TRBV2 with TRBJ1-2, with D maybe TRBD1 (5 bases). Germline CDR1 SNHLY, CDR2 FYNNEI. V shed 3 bases and J shed 5 bases, with 16 bases lying between them. The CDR3 consists of 15 residues. DNA of the CDR3: TGTGCCAGCAGTGATCCCAGTGGGGCGGGATATGGCTACACCTTC. Protein sequence: CASSDPSGAGYGYTF.

The V gene is TRBV13, the J gene TRBJ1-1, with D unresolved. Per germline, CDR1 PRHDT and CDR2 FYEKMQ (reference sequence). The length of the CDR3 is 15 residues. Trimming took off 0 bases at V and 5 bases at J, with 13 bases between the two ends. CDR3 bases: TGTGCCAGCAGCTTAGGGGGTTTACCCTGGACTGAAGCTTTCTTT. Protein sequence: CASSLGGLPWTEAFF.

This chain joins TRBV3-1 and TRBJ2-1, with 9 bases identical to TRBD2. The CDR3 is 16 amino acids. In germline, CDR1 is LGHDT, CDR2 YNNKEL (reference sequence). V was clipped by 1 base and J by 5 bases; unmatched bases: 6. CDR3 residues: CASSQGAGGVDNEQFF. CDR3 DNA sequence: TGTGCCAGCAGCCAAGGGGCGGGAGGGGTCGACAATGAGCAGTTCTTC.

The chain combines TRBV20-1 with TRBJ2-5; D ambiguous. CDR3 length: 12 amino acids. Between the trimmed V and J ends, which lost 0 bases and 6 bases, there was a span of 8 bases. Germline V CDR1 and CDR2: DFQATT, SNEGSKA (reference sequence). CDR3 sequence: CSARDHGKTQYF. In nucleotides, the CDR3 is TGCAGTGCTAGAGATCATGGAAAGACCCAGTACTTC.

The rearrangement uses TRBV29-1 and TRBJ2-3, with 10 nucleotides matching TRBD1. The length of the CDR3 is 15 residues. The V segment lost 7 bases and the J segment 1 base; nucleotides outside the gene matches: 8. CDR1 SQVTM and CDR2 ANQGSEA come from the germline V gene. CDR3 coding DNA: TGCAGCGCCGGTACCGGGACAGGGGGCACAGATACGCAGTATTTT. Protein sequence: CSAGTGTGGTDTQYF.

The chain couples TRBV7-2 to TRBJ2-1, with TRBD2 as a possible D gene (6 bases). This CDR3 is built from 14 residues. In germline, CDR1 is SGHTA, CDR2 FQGNSA. V lost 1 base, J lost 14 bases, and 18 bases lay in between. CDR3 sequence reads: CASSLVVSTGGEFF. In DNA form, the CDR3 reads TGTGCCAGCAGCTTAGTGGTCAGCACTGGAGGGGAGTTCTTC. The complete variable domain, with remaining parts taken from reference TRBV7-2 and TRBJ2-1, reads GAGVSQSPSNKVTEKGKDVELRCDPISGHTALYWYRQSLGQGLEFLIYFQGNSAPDKSGLPSDRFSAERTGGSVSTLTIQRTQQEDSAVYLCASSLVVSTGGEFFGPGTRLTVL.

This clonotype has just a few counts. The chain uses TRBV7-3 and TRBJ2-3; 8 bases are a match to TRBD2. Germline trimming cut 6 bases from V and 0 bases from J; bases unmatched to any gene: 8. The CDR3 runs 16 residues. Germline V CDR1 and CDR2: SGHTA, FQGTGA. The CDR3 sequence: CASSFSGVPSTDTQYF. The CDR3 DNA reads as TGTGCCAGCAGTTTTAGCGGGGTCCCTAGCACAGATACGCAGTATTTT.

This clonotype has only a few counts. The chain carries TRBV6-2 or TRBV6-3 and TRBJ2-3; a possible D gene is TRBD2 (5 bases). The CDR3 is 16 residues long. CDR1 and CDR2 (germline): MNHEY, SVGEGT. With 6 bases removed from V and 3 bases from J, the gap between germline ends came to 19 bases. The DNA for the CDR3 is TGTGCCAGCAGCAGGCTAGGCGGGCGAAGTACAGATACGCAGTATTTT. Its translation: CASSRLGGRSTDTQYF.

The chain is built from TRBV29-1 and TRBJ2-3; D gene uncertain. V lost 7 bases and J 2 bases, leaving 7 bases between the germline ends. CDR3 length: 11 residues. Germline V gene data show CDR1 as SQVTM and CDR2 as ANQGSEA. CDR3 loop: CSASFTDTQYF. The CDR3 DNA reads as TGCAGCGCCTCATTCACAGATACGCAGTATTTT.

The genes are TRBV20-1 and TRBJ2-1; 11 nucleotides line up with TRBD2. This CDR3 comprises 12 residues. V shed 7 bases and J 10 bases; nucleotides not matched to a gene: 6. Germline CDR1 reads DFQATT; CDR2 reads SNEGSKA (reference sequence). The CDR3 loop is CSVNSGGAEQFF. CDR3 nucleotide sequence: TGCAGTGTGAATAGCGGGGGGGCCGAGCAGTTCTTC.

V gene TRBV30 combines with J gene TRBJ2-5; 8 nucleotides agree with TRBD1. The J call could be wrong; TRBJ2-7 is a better fit for the DNA end. The CDR3 spans 15 residues. The germline CDR1 and CDR2 sequences are GTSNPN and SVGIG (reference sequence). The CDR3 region has the DNA TGTGCCTGGAGGGAAGGGACAGGACCTATCGACGAGCAGTACTTC. Encoded protein: CAWREGTGPIDEQYF.

This clonotype was counted once. The chain is built from TRBV18 and TRBJ1-5; perhaps TRBD1 as D (5 bases). The CDR3 covers 15 residues. The V end lost 2 bases, the J end lost 7 bases, and 15 bases lay between the germline ends. Germline V gene data show CDR1 as KGHSH and CDR2 as LQKENI. The CDR3 protein is CASSPAGTEGQPQHF. CDR3 sequence (DNA): TGTGCCAGCTCACCAGCCGGGACGGAGGGACAGCCCCAGCATTTT.